Below are 21 T cell receptor beta chains sequenced from a single sample in a study of regulatory T cells in long-lasting Graves disease. This sample's time point: newly diagnosed GD, antithyroid drugs for less than 3 months. After RNA was extracted from PBMCs, the TCR library was made from it. Arm-PCR of CDR3 regions and iRepertoire HTBI primers were used to build TCR beta libraries. TCRdb re-derived calls from the multiplex PCR reads in MiXCR, one entry per CDR3 protein. The sample shows roughly 500,000 distinct CDR3 sequences, approximately 15% of them seen only once. Another study also made use of these data, one on T cells in Graves' hyperthyroidism and ophthalmopathy.

The sample was peripheral blood mononuclear cells (PBMCs), taken at new diagnosis, from a patient treated with antithyroid drugs. These receptor sequences come from a young man with Graves disease.

There are a few counts of this clonotype. The chain uses TRBV11-2 and TRBJ1-2; perhaps TRBD1 as D (5 bases). V was cut by 4 bases and J by 4 bases, with 13 bases left in between. Looked up from germline, CDR1 is SGHAT and CDR2 is FQNNGV. The CDR3 spans 14 residues. CDR3 DNA: TGTGCCAGCAGCTCTATGGGGGTACGCTATGGCTACACCTTC. It translates to CASSSMGVRYGYTF.

Points on this clonotype: This is likely an artifact of a read error, given a far larger clone one base away. The V gene is TRBV11-1, the J gene TRBJ2-1; no clear D. With 8 bases removed from V and 2 bases from J, the gap between germline ends came to 10 bases. The CDR3 has 13 amino acids. Germline CDR1 SGHAT, CDR2 FQDESV (reference sequence). The CDR3 here is CASQALPYNEQFF. In nucleotides, the CDR3 is TGTGCCAGCCAAGCGCTACCCTACAATGAGCAGTTCTTC.

This clonotype was seen repeatedly, ten times or more. J is TRBJ2-3 and V is TRBV24-1; 7 positions agree with TRBD2. The germline V gene encodes CDR1 KGHDR and CDR2 SFDVKD. J gave up 2 bases and V 3 bases, and 4 bases lay outside the gene matches. The CDR3 has 15 amino acids. CDR3 coding DNA: TGTGCCACCAGTGATCCTAGCGGAGACACAGATACGCAGTATTTT. Protein product: CATSDPSGDTDTQYF.

Ten or more counts support this clonotype. The chain has TRBV10-3 and TRBJ1-2; the match to TRBD1 covers 10 bases. Germline V gene sequence: CDR1 ENHRY, CDR2 SYGVKD. This CDR3 is built from 12 residues. Trimming cost V 11 bases and J 7 bases; bases outside gene matches: 7. This chain's CDR3 is CAATTGGTGYTF. CDR3 DNA: TGTGCCGCCACGACAGGGGGCACTGGCTACACCTTC.

This clonotype appeared many times. The chain couples TRBV20-1 to TRBJ1-5; D may be TRBD1 (6 bases). Germline CDR1 and CDR2: DFQATT and SNEGSKA (reference sequence). This CDR3 is built from 12 residues. The CDR3 DNA follows: TGCAGCGGAGGGGGTTTCGGGCAGCCCCAGCATTTT. Protein sequence: CSGGGFGQPQHF.

This clonotype has a count of ten or more. This chain joins TRBV7-9 and TRBJ2-1; D uncertain. The CDR3 consists of 16 residues. Trimming took 5 bases from V and 3 from J, leaving 17 bases between them. Germline lookup yields CDR1 SEHNR and CDR2 FQNEAQ (reference sequence). CDR3 amino acids: CASSAVGPGYYNEQFF. DNA of the CDR3: TGTGCCAGCAGCGCCGTAGGTCCGGGTTACTACAATGAGCAGTTCTTC.

This clonotype was observed a handful of times. This sequence joins TRBV19 and TRBJ1-4; unclear D gene. V was shortened by 5 bases and J by 7 bases, with 14 bases between the two germline ends. The germline CDR1 and CDR2 sequences are LNHDA and SQIVND (reference sequence). The CDR3 runs 14 residues. The CDR3 protein is CASSDAGESEKLFF. The CDR3 DNA is TGTGCCAGTAGTGACGCCGGGGAGAGTGAAAAACTGTTTTTT.

This chain uses TRBV5-1 with TRBJ2-7; D might be TRBD1 (9 bases). Germline lookup yields CDR1 SGHRS and CDR2 YFSETQ. The germline V and J ends were trimmed by 4 bases and 0 bases, with 17 bases remaining between them. The CDR3 loop spans 16 amino acids. The CDR3 loop reads CASSRGGTGFSYEQYF. DNA for the CDR3: TGCGCCAGCAGCCGGGGGGGGACAGGGTTCTCCTACGAGCAGTACTTC.

This clonotype was counted between two and nine times. The chain employs TRBV6-1 and TRBJ1-4, with unresolved D. The CDR3 length is 12 residues. Germline V gene lookup returns CDR1 MNHNS and CDR2 SASEGT. Trimming took 5 bases from V and 7 from J, leaving 8 bases between them. The CDR3, as DNA: TGTGCCAGCAGTCAACGGGTTGAAAAACTGTTTTTT. It translates to CASSQRVEKLFF.

There are many counts of this clonotype. V is TRBV19 and J is TRBJ2-4; unclear D gene. V was cut by 7 bases and J by 0 bases, with 13 bases left in between. The CDR3 is 15 residues long. CDR1 LNHDA and CDR2 SQIVND come from the germline V gene (reference sequence). The CDR3 loop reads CASNGAARAKNIQYF. The CDR3 nucleotides read TGTGCCAGTAACGGCGCGGCTCGAGCCAAAAACATTCAGTACTTC.

V and J are TRBV5-6 and TRBJ2-7; 10 nucleotides line up with TRBD1. The CDR3 is 15 residues long. From germline, CDR1 is SGHDT and CDR2 YYEEEE. Germline trimming cut 6 bases from V and 2 bases from J; bases unmatched to any gene: 8. This CDR3 is CASTRRDRGPYEQYF. In DNA, the CDR3 is TGTGCCAGCACCCGTCGGGACAGGGGTCCCTACGAGCAGTACTTC.

The chain uses TRBV14 and TRBJ2-1, with unresolved D. In germline, CDR1 is SGHDN, CDR2 FVKESK. The length of the CDR3 is 15 residues. V was clipped by 1 base and J by 2 bases, with 9 bases between them. For the CDR3, the DNA is TGTGCCAGCAGCCAAGGGGAAGGGACCTACAATGAGCAGTTCTTC. Amino acid sequence: CASSQGEGTYNEQFF.

This clonotype was counted a few times. The V gene is TRBV9, the J gene TRBJ2-1, with no clear D. The CDR3 is 15 residues long. Deletions cut 0 bases from V and 3 bases from J, with 10 bases between. CDR1 is SGDLS and CDR2 is YYNGEE in the germline V gene. In DNA, the CDR3 is TGTGCCAGCAGCGTAGGCCCAGCCCTCTACAATGAGCAGTTCTTC. Its translation: CASSVGPALYNEQFF.

This clonotype was found many times. The chain joins TRBV15 to TRBJ2-7, with 8 bases that match TRBD1. The germline CDR1 and CDR2 sequences are LNHNV and YYDKDF (reference sequence). With V trimmed by 1 base and J by 5 bases, 7 bases remained unmatched. CDR3 length: 15 residues. The CDR3 nucleotides read TGTGCCACCAGCAGAGCCCGGACAGGGCGGGACGAGCAGTACTTC. Amino acids: CATSRARTGRDEQYF.

A word on this clonotype: A read error may be the cause here, since a much bigger clone is one base away. This chain connects TRBV25-1 to TRBJ2-7; D is uncertain. This CDR3 is built from 14 residues. V was clipped by 1 base and J by 0 bases, with 7 bases between them. Germline CDR1 and CDR2: MGHDK and SYGVNS. CDR3 protein: CASSEFGTSYEQYF. The DNA for the CDR3 is TGTGCCAGCAGTGAATTCGGCACCTCCTACGAGCAGTACTTC.

This clonotype was recorded a few times. The CDR3 spells CASSLSTGADEKLFF. The CDR3 DNA is TGCGCCAGCAGCTTGAGCACGGGGGCCGATGAAAAACTGTTTTTT. This sequence joins TRBV5-1 and TRBJ1-4; tentative D call: TRBD1 (6 bases). Germline loops: CDR1 SGHRS, CDR2 YFSETQ. V was trimmed by 1 base and J by 6 bases, leaving 13 bases between them. The CDR3 has 15 amino acids.

There are many counts of this clonotype. The chain links TRBV5-1 to TRBJ2-7, with a possible D match to TRBD2 (5 bases). The length of the CDR3 is 12 residues. Trimming pared 4 bases from V and 3 bases from J, leaving 8 bases between. Germline CDR1 is SGHRS and CDR2 is YFSETQ. Here the CDR3 reads CASSGADYEQYF. For the CDR3, the DNA is TGCGCCAGCAGCGGAGCGGACTACGAGCAGTACTTC. The full variable domain, rest sourced from reference TRBV5-1 and TRBJ2-7, is KAGVTQTPRYLIKTRGQQVTLSCSPISGHRSVSWYQQTPGQGLQFLFEYFSETQRNKGNFPGRFSGRQFSNSRSEMNVSTLELGDSALYLCASSGADYEQYFGPGTRLTVT.

The CDR3 loop reads CASSLAEGMNTEAFF. The CDR3 nucleotides read TGTGCCAGCAGCTTAGCCGAAGGGATGAACACTGAAGCTTTCTTT. The V gene is TRBV7-9, the J gene TRBJ1-1; D not resolved. CDR3 length equals 15 residues. V was shortened by 0 bases and J by 0 bases, with 8 bases between the two germline ends. CDR1 and CDR2 (germline): SEHNR, FQNEAQ (reference sequence).

This clonotype appeared many times. This chain connects TRBV7-9 to TRBJ2-1; 15 bases align to TRBD2. The CDR3 length is 16 residues. The V gene end was trimmed by 5 bases and the J gene end by 6 bases; junction bases not matched to a gene: 5. Germline V lookup: CDR1 SEHNR, CDR2 FQNEAQ (reference sequence). CDR3 in DNA: TGTGCCAGCAGCGGTCGGACTAGCGGGAGGGGCAATGAGCAGTTCTTC. Its protein is CASSGRTSGRGNEQFF.

This clonotype turned up a few times. The chain recombines TRBV18 with TRBJ2-7, with 9 bases lining up with TRBD2. V lost 3 bases to trimming and J lost 6 bases; unmatched junction nucleotides: 15. This CDR3 contains 17 residues. The germline V gene encodes CDR1 KGHSH and CDR2 LQKENI. This CDR3 is CASSPYLLAGWAGEQYF. Here the CDR3 DNA reads TGTGCCAGCTCACCTTACCTACTAGCGGGTTGGGCTGGCGAGCAGTACTTC.

This clonotype was counted once. This rearrangement joins TRBV15 to TRBJ2-7; no reliable D call. Germline V gives CDR1 LNHNV, CDR2 YYDKDF (reference sequence). The ends were cut back, 3 bases at V and 2 bases at J, with 17 bases in the middle. The CDR3 runs to 16 residues. The CDR3 DNA is TGTGCCACCAGCAGCGCGCCCCGGGTTCAGACCTACGAGCAGTACTTC. Its translation is CATSSAPRVQTYEQYF.